The present TCR beta chain was sequenced within a study of persistence of HIV-infected CD4 T cells. Cells were stimulated with CMV-infected fibroblast lysates at approximately 10 ug/mL. CD40L-negative CD69-negative CD45RO-high memory CD4+ T cells were sorted as populations depleted of antigen-responding cells. Plasma HIV-1 RNA stayed below 50 copies/mL for at least 4 years. Donors had CD4+ T cell counts above 400 cells/uL and were CMV-seropositive. For around 18 hours, CD8-depleted PBMCs received anti-CD28/CD49d costimulation, a CD40-blocking antibody and enfuvirtide. The CDR3 is 15 amino acids. CDR1 MNHEY and CDR2 SMNVEV come from the germline V gene (reference sequence). Trimming took 3 bases from V and 6 from J, leaving 17 bases between them. With respect to this clone: Its target is unknown.

The immunoSEQ assay was version 4, run in survey mode. The protocol was immunoSEQ multiplex PCR, while the TCRdb copy is restricted to in-frame clones and leaves out a portion. The sample shows 50,000 or so clones, about four fifths of them seen only once. This material consisted of CD4+ T cells sorted from PBMCs after approximately 19-hour stimulation, taken from a patient who received antiretroviral therapy. The source is an adult man with HIV who was CMV-seropositive. The rearrangement joins TRBV27 to TRBJ1-1; tentative D call: TRBD1 (5 bases). The CDR3 DNA follows: TGTGCCAGCAGTTTCATGGGGACCTCGCGCTCTGAAGCTTTCTTT. Encoded protein: CASSFMGTSRSEAFF.